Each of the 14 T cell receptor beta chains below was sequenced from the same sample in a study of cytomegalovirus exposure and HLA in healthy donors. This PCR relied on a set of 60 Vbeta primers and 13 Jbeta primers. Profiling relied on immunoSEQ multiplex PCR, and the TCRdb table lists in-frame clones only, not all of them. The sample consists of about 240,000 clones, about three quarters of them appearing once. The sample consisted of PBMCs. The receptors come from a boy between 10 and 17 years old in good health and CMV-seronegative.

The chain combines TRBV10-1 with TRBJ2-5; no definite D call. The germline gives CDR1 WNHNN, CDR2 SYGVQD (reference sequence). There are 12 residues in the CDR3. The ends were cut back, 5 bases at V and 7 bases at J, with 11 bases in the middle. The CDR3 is CASSPRIGTQYF. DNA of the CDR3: TGCGCCAGCAGTCCTAGAATCGGGACCCAGTACTTC.

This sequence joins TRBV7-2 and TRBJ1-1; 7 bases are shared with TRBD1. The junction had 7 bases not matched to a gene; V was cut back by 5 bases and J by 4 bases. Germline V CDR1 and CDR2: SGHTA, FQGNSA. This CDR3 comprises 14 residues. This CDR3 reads CASSLTGVSTEAFF. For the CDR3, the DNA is TGTGCCAGCAGCCTTACAGGGGTGTCCACTGAAGCTTTCTTT.

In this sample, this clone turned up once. Here the CDR3 DNA reads TGCGCCAGCAGTGTGGCAGCTAACTATGGCTACACCTTC. Protein product: CASSVAANYGYTF. V and J are TRBV10-1 and TRBJ1-2; D call uncertain. Germline CDR1 WNHNN, CDR2 SYGVQD (reference sequence). The CDR3 is 13 amino acids. The ends were cut back, 4 bases at V and 0 bases at J, with 6 bases in the middle.

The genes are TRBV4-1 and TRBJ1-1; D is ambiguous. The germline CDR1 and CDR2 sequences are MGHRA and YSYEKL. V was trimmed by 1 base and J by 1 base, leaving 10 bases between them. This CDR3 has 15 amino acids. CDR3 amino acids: CASSQVNPGNTEAFF. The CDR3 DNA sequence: TGCGCCAGCAGCCAAGTTAATCCAGGGAACACTGAAGCTTTCTTT.

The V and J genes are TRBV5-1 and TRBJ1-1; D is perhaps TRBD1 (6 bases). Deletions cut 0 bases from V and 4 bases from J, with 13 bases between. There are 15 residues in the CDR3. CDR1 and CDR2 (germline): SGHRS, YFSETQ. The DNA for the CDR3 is TGCGCCAGCAGCTTGGAACAGGGAGGGGCCACTGAAGCTTTCTTT. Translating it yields CASSLEQGGATEAFF.

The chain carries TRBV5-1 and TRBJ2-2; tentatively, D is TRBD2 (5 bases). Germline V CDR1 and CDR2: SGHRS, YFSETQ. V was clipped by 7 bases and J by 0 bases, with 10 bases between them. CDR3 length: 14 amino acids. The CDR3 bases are TGCGCCAGCGTCCTAGCCCCGAACACCGGGGAGCTGTTTTTT. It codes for CASVLAPNTGELFF.

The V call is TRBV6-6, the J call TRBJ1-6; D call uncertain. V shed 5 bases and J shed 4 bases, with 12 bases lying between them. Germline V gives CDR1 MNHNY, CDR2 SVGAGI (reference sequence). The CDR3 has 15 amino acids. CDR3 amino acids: CASSAEAAYNSPLHF. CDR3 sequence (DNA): TGTGCCAGCAGTGCCGAGGCAGCTTATAATTCACCCCTCCACTTT.

The CDR3 reads CASSWKAGHYEQYF. For the CDR3, the DNA is TGTGCCAGCAGTTGGAAGGCAGGTCACTACGAGCAGTACTTC. V usage is TRBV6-1 and J usage is TRBJ2-7; the D is unclear. The germline gives CDR1 MNHNS, CDR2 SASEGT. The CDR3 is 14 residues long. Trimming cost V 5 bases and J 3 bases, with 14 bases left between them.

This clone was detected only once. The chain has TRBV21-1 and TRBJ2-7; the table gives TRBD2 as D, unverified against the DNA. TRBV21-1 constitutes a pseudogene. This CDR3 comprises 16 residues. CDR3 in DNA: TGTGCCAGCAGCTACTCCGCGGGGCAGTTCTCCTACGAGCAGTACTTC. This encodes CASSYSAGQFSYEQYF.

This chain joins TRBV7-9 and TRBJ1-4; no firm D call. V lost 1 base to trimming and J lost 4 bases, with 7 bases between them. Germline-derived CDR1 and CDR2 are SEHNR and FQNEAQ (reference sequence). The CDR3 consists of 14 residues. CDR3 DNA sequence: TGTGCCAGCAGCTTAGACAGTCTTAATGAAAAACTGTTTTTT. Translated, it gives CASSLDSLNEKLFF.

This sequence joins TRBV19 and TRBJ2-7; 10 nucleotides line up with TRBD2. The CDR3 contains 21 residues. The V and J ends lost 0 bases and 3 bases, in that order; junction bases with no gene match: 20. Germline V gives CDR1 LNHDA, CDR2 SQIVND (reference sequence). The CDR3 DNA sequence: TGTGCCAGTAGTATAGAAGGGGGAGGTCTAGCGGGAGTGTCCCCTAACTACGAGCAGTACTTC. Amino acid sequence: CASSIEGGGLAGVSPNYEQYF.

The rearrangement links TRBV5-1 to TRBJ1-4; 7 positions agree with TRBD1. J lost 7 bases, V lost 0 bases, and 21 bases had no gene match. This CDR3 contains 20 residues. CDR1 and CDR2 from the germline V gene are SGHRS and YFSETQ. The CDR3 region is CASSLARDSLNPFLLEKLFF. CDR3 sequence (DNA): TGCGCCAGCAGCTTGGCCCGGGACAGTCTGAACCCTTTTCTACTTGAAAAACTGTTTTTT. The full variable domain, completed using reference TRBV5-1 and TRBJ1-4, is KAGVTQTPRYLIKTRGQQVTLSCSPISGHRSVSWYQQTPGQGLQFLFEYFSETQRNKGNFPGRFSGRQFSNSRSEMNVSTLELGDSALYLCASSLARDSLNPFLLEKLFFGSGTQLSVL.

The CDR3, as DNA: TGTGCCAGCAGCTTCACTCGAGCGGCCTATGGCTACACCTTC. Its translation is CASSFTRAAYGYTF. This chain joins TRBV7-8 and TRBJ1-2; no clear D. The CDR3 has 14 amino acids. The germline gives CDR1 SGHVS, CDR2 FQNEAQ. V gave up 3 bases and J gave up 4 bases, with 12 bases separating them.

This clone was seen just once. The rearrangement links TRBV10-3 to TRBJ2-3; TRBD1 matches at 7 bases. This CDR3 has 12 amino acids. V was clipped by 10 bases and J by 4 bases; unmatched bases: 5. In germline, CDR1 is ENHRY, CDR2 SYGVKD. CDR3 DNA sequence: TGTGCCACCCGACAGGGCCCAGATACGCAGTATTTT. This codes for CATRQGPDTQYF.